The 25 T cell receptor beta chains listed next were all sequenced from one sample in a study of cytomegalovirus exposure and HLA in healthy donors. Data came from immunoSEQ multiplex PCR; TCRdb stores just in-frame clones and leaves some out. The sample has some 260,000 clones, around 90% seen once. The sequenced sample consisted of PBMCs. These receptors all stem from a woman in her 30s in good health and CMV-seronegative.

J is TRBJ2-5 and V is TRBV27; 9 bases are a match to TRBD1. This CDR3 comprises 15 residues. J gave up 4 bases and V 4 bases, and 7 bases lay outside the gene matches. Germline V gives CDR1 MNHEY, CDR2 SMNVEV (reference sequence). Here the CDR3 reads CASSSVGTGTETQYF. The CDR3 nucleotides are TGTGCCAGCAGTTCTGTTGGGACAGGGACAGAGACCCAGTACTTC.

The genes are TRBV7-9 and TRBJ2-7, with TRBD2 matching over 13 bases. This CDR3 has 16 residues. Unmatched junction bases numbered 5, after V lost 2 bases and J lost 4 bases. Germline V gene sequence: CDR1 SEHNR, CDR2 FQNEAQ (reference sequence). The CDR3 nucleotides are TGTGCCAGCAGCTTACCGGGACTAGCGGGAACTTACGAGCAGTACTTC. The encoded protein is CASSLPGLAGTYEQYF.

The rearrangement uses TRBV7-7 and TRBJ2-7; maybe TRBD2 (6 bases). The CDR3 consists of 15 residues. V shed 5 bases and J shed 2 bases, with 16 bases lying between them. Per the germline V gene, CDR1 is SSHAT and CDR2 is FNYEAQ (reference sequence). CDR3 loop: CASSPPGVGTYEQYF. The CDR3 DNA sequence: TGTGCCAGCAGCCCACCGGGGGTGGGAACCTACGAGCAGTACTTC.

The chain links TRBV27 to TRBJ1-1; D is undetermined. Per the germline V gene, CDR1 is MNHEY and CDR2 is SMNVEV (reference sequence). The V end was cut by 0 bases, the J end by 1 base, with 9 bases between. This CDR3 has 15 amino acids. The chain's CDR3 is CASSLSPTANTEAFF. CDR3 DNA: TGTGCCAGCAGTTTATCGCCCACAGCGAACACTGAAGCTTTCTTT.

The chain has TRBV27 and TRBJ1-5; weak D call: TRBD1 (5 bases). The CDR3 runs 15 residues. Germline lookup yields CDR1 MNHEY and CDR2 SMNVEV (reference sequence). V gave up 2 bases and J gave up 2 bases, with 10 bases separating them. The CDR3 reads CASSLGLGGNQPQHF. DNA for the CDR3: TGTGCCAGCAGTTTAGGGCTGGGGGGCAATCAGCCCCAGCATTTT.

V gene TRBV7-9 combines with J gene TRBJ2-3, with D unclear. The germline V gene encodes CDR1 SEHNR and CDR2 FQNEAQ (reference sequence). CDR3 size: 15 residues. V was cut by 2 bases and J by 1 base, with 10 bases left in between. In nucleotides, the CDR3 is TGTGCCAGCAGCTTAACTCTTCTCGGCACAGATACGCAGTATTTT. Its protein product is CASSLTLLGTDTQYF. The entire variable domain, with the rest obtained from reference TRBV7-9 and TRBJ2-3, is as follows: DTGVSQNPRHKITKRGQNVTFRCDPISEHNRLYWYRQTLGQGPEFLTYFQNEAQLEKSRLLSDRFSAERPKGSFSTLEIQRTEQGDSAMYLCASSLTLLGTDTQYFGPGTRLTVL.

The chain is built from TRBV28 and TRBJ2-1; 10 nucleotides agree with TRBD1. Per the germline V gene, CDR1 is MDHEN and CDR2 is SYDVKM. The junction had 7 bases not matched to a gene; V was cut back by 6 bases and J by 8 bases. The CDR3 totals 14 residues. The CDR3 nucleotides read TGTGCCAGCAGCCGGGACAGGGGCATGGATGAGCAGTTCTTC. Translation: CASSRDRGMDEQFF.

V is TRBV14 and J is TRBJ2-7; possibly TRBD2 for D (6 bases). Trimming took 4 bases from V and 3 from J, leaving 13 bases between them. The germline gives CDR1 SGHDN, CDR2 FVKESK. The CDR3 consists of 14 residues. The CDR3 nucleotides read TGTGCCAGCAGCCTCGGGGGTTCGATCTACGAGCAGTACTTC. Protein product: CASSLGGSIYEQYF.

The chain employs TRBV9 and TRBJ2-3, with 8 bases lining up with TRBD2. This CDR3 is 16 amino acids long. In germline, CDR1 is SGDLS, CDR2 YYNGEE. The ends lost 4 bases at V and 2 bases at J; junction bases unmatched: 9. The CDR3, as DNA: TGTGCCAGCAGCACTAGCGGCGGGACCCCCACAGATACGCAGTATTTT. Translation gives CASSTSGGTPTDTQYF. Full variable domain (outside the CDR3, taken from reference TRBV9 and TRBJ2-3): DSGVTQTPKHLITATGQRVTLRCSPRSGDLSVYWYQQSLDQGLQFLIQYYNGEERAKGNILERFSAQQFPDLHSELNLSSLELGDSALYFCASSTSGGTPTDTQYFGPGTRLTVL.

The chain joins TRBV7-2 to TRBJ2-1; TRBD2 agrees at 9 bases. Germline CDR1 and CDR2: SGHTA and FQGNSA. The CDR3 sequence is 17 residues long. V lost 1 base and J lost 8; bases outside the gene matches: 12. This CDR3 is CASSLGGAGGPPHEQFF. The CDR3, as DNA: TGTGCCAGCAGCTTAGGCGGCGCGGGAGGGCCCCCCCATGAGCAGTTCTTC.

This clone was found a few times. The genes are TRBV27 and TRBJ2-2, with 11 bases identical to TRBD2. Looked up from germline, CDR1 is MNHEY and CDR2 is SMNVEV (reference sequence). V lost 2 bases and J lost 3; bases outside the gene matches: 2. The CDR3 consists of 16 residues. DNA for the CDR3: TGTGCCAGCAGTTTAGTGGGACTAGCGGACACCGGGGAGCTGTTTTTT. Translation gives CASSLVGLADTGELFF.

The V call is TRBV15, the J call TRBJ2-3; TRBD2 matches at 9 bases. From germline, CDR1 is LNHNV and CDR2 YYDKDF (reference sequence). The CDR3 contains 17 residues. V lost 0 bases to trimming and J lost 2 bases; unmatched junction nucleotides: 6. For the CDR3, the DNA is TGTGCCACCAGCAGAGACCGGCTAGCGGGACTCACAGATACGCAGTATTTT. Translating gives CATSRDRLAGLTDTQYF.

The CDR3 region is CASSPLGTGTYEQYF. CDR3 DNA sequence: TGCGCCAGCAGCCCCCTCGGGACAGGGACCTACGAGCAGTACTTC. This sequence joins TRBV5-1 and TRBJ2-7, with 9 bases lining up with TRBD1. The CDR3 has 15 residues. The V segment lost 4 bases and the J segment 2 bases; nucleotides outside the gene matches: 7. CDR1 and CDR2 (germline): SGHRS, YFSETQ.

The chain employs TRBV7-6 and TRBJ2-1; 7 bases line up with TRBD2. Germline assignment: CDR1 SGHVS and CDR2 FNYEAQ. J gave up 6 bases and V 5 bases, and 10 bases lay outside the gene matches. The CDR3 has 15 amino acids. The CDR3 is CASSRLGLVGNEQFF. In DNA, the CDR3 is TGTGCCAGCAGCCGACTTGGACTAGTCGGCAATGAGCAGTTCTTC.

V usage is TRBV14 and J usage is TRBJ2-7, with D perhaps matching TRBD1 (7 bases). V lost 1 base, J lost 4 bases, and 17 bases lay in between. The germline V gene has CDR1 SGHDN and CDR2 FVKESK. This CDR3 region has 16 residues. CDR3: CASSQGGAAGGYEQYF. CDR3 coding DNA: TGTGCCAGCAGCCAAGGGGGCGCAGCAGGGGGGTACGAGCAGTACTTC.

The chain employs TRBV5-6 and TRBJ2-5; 9 nucleotides agree with TRBD2. V lost 0 bases to trimming and J lost 3 bases; unmatched junction nucleotides: 6. This CDR3 spans 16 amino acids. CDR1 and CDR2 (germline): SGHDT, YYEEEE. In DNA form, the CDR3 reads TGTGCCAGCAGCTTGGCTCTAGCGGGAAGGGAAGAGACCCAGTACTTC. It is translated as CASSLALAGREETQYF.

This chain links TRBV10-1 with TRBJ2-7; 7 positions match TRBD1. The germline CDR1 and CDR2 sequences are WNHNN and SYGVQD (reference sequence). The CDR3 extends over 15 amino acids. Trimming at V came to 6 bases and at J to 2 bases, leaving 10 bases not matched to a gene. For the CDR3, the DNA is TGCGCCAGCAGCGTTGACAGGGACCGAACCTACGAGCAGTACTTC. This encodes CASSVDRDRTYEQYF.

The rearrangement joins TRBV29-1 to TRBJ1-2, with no clear D. In germline, CDR1 is SQVTM, CDR2 ANQGSEA. The germline V and J ends were trimmed by 0 bases and 9 bases, with 11 bases remaining between them. This CDR3 comprises 12 residues. The CDR3 loop is CSVEDTPHSYTF. Written as DNA, the CDR3 is TGCAGCGTTGAAGATACTCCGCATAGCTACACCTTC.

V is TRBV11-2 and J is TRBJ2-3; 9 positions match TRBD2. The ends lost 5 bases at V and 4 bases at J; junction bases unmatched: 16. The CDR3 totals 18 residues. The germline V gene has CDR1 SGHAT and CDR2 FQNNGV. CDR3 region: CASSLLVAGVRPADTQYF. In nucleotides, the CDR3 is TGTGCCAGCAGCCTCCTCGTAGCGGGAGTACGCCCGGCAGATACGCAGTATTTT. The whole variable domain, filled in from reference TRBV11-2 and TRBJ2-3, reads EAGVAQSPRYKIIEKRQSVAFWCNPISGHATLYWYQQILGQGPKLLIQFQNNGVVDDSQLPKDRFSAERLKGVDSTLKIQPAKLEDSAVYLCASSLLVAGVRPADTQYFGPGTRLTVL.

This chain uses TRBV28 with TRBJ1-5, with 7 bases fitting TRBD1. The CDR3 covers 16 residues. The germline V gene has CDR1 MDHEN and CDR2 SYDVKM. V gave up 3 bases and J gave up 2 bases; unmatched junction bases: 7. CDR3 region: CASSFEGARGNQPQHF. CDR3 sequence (DNA): TGTGCCAGCAGTTTTGAGGGGGCGCGAGGCAATCAGCCCCAGCATTTT.

V usage is TRBV11-3 and J usage is TRBJ2-7; 8 nucleotides match TRBD2. The germline V gene has CDR1 SGHNT and CDR2 YENEEA. V gave up 1 base and J gave up 5 bases; unmatched junction bases: 7. This CDR3 region has 15 residues. The chain's CDR3 is CASSLGLSGTHEQYF. The CDR3 coding sequence is TGTGCCAGCAGCTTAGGTCTTAGCGGGACCCACGAGCAGTACTTC.

The CDR3 is CASSEGWTGEIGNEKLFF. The CDR3 DNA follows: TGCGCCAGCAGTGAGGGATGGACAGGGGAGATAGGGAATGAAAAACTGTTTTTT. The J gene is TRBJ1-4, the V gene TRBV10-2; 9 bases fit TRBD1. With 2 bases clipped from V and 5 bases from J, the junction kept 12 bases outside the gene matches. The CDR3 is 18 amino acids. CDR1 and CDR2 from the germline V gene are WSHSY and SAAADI.

The genes are TRBV27 and TRBJ2-3; TRBD2 agrees at 7 bases. Trimming at V came to 5 bases and at J to 0 bases, leaving 5 bases not matched to a gene. Germline V gene lookup returns CDR1 MNHEY and CDR2 SMNVEV (reference sequence). This CDR3 spans 15 amino acids. CDR3 in amino acids: CASSPSGTSTDTQYF. The CDR3 DNA reads TGTGCCAGCAGTCCTAGCGGAACTAGCACAGATACGCAGTATTTT.

The table lists this clone with a few counts. V usage is TRBV2 and J usage is TRBJ2-7; the match to TRBD1 covers 9 bases. This CDR3 contains 12 residues. V lost 8 bases, J lost 6 bases, and 5 bases stayed unmatched. The germline gives CDR1 SNHLY, CDR2 FYNNEI. The CDR3 sequence: CASGQGYGEQYF. CDR3 sequence (DNA): TGTGCCAGCGGACAGGGGTACGGCGAGCAGTACTTC.

The chain links TRBV27 to TRBJ2-2; no firm D call. The germline gives CDR1 MNHEY, CDR2 SMNVEV (reference sequence). V lost 5 bases to trimming and J lost 2 bases, with 3 bases between them. The CDR3 totals 12 residues. The CDR3 DNA reads TGTGCCAGCAGTATTAACACCGGGGAGCTGTTTTTT. Amino acid sequence: CASSINTGELFF.